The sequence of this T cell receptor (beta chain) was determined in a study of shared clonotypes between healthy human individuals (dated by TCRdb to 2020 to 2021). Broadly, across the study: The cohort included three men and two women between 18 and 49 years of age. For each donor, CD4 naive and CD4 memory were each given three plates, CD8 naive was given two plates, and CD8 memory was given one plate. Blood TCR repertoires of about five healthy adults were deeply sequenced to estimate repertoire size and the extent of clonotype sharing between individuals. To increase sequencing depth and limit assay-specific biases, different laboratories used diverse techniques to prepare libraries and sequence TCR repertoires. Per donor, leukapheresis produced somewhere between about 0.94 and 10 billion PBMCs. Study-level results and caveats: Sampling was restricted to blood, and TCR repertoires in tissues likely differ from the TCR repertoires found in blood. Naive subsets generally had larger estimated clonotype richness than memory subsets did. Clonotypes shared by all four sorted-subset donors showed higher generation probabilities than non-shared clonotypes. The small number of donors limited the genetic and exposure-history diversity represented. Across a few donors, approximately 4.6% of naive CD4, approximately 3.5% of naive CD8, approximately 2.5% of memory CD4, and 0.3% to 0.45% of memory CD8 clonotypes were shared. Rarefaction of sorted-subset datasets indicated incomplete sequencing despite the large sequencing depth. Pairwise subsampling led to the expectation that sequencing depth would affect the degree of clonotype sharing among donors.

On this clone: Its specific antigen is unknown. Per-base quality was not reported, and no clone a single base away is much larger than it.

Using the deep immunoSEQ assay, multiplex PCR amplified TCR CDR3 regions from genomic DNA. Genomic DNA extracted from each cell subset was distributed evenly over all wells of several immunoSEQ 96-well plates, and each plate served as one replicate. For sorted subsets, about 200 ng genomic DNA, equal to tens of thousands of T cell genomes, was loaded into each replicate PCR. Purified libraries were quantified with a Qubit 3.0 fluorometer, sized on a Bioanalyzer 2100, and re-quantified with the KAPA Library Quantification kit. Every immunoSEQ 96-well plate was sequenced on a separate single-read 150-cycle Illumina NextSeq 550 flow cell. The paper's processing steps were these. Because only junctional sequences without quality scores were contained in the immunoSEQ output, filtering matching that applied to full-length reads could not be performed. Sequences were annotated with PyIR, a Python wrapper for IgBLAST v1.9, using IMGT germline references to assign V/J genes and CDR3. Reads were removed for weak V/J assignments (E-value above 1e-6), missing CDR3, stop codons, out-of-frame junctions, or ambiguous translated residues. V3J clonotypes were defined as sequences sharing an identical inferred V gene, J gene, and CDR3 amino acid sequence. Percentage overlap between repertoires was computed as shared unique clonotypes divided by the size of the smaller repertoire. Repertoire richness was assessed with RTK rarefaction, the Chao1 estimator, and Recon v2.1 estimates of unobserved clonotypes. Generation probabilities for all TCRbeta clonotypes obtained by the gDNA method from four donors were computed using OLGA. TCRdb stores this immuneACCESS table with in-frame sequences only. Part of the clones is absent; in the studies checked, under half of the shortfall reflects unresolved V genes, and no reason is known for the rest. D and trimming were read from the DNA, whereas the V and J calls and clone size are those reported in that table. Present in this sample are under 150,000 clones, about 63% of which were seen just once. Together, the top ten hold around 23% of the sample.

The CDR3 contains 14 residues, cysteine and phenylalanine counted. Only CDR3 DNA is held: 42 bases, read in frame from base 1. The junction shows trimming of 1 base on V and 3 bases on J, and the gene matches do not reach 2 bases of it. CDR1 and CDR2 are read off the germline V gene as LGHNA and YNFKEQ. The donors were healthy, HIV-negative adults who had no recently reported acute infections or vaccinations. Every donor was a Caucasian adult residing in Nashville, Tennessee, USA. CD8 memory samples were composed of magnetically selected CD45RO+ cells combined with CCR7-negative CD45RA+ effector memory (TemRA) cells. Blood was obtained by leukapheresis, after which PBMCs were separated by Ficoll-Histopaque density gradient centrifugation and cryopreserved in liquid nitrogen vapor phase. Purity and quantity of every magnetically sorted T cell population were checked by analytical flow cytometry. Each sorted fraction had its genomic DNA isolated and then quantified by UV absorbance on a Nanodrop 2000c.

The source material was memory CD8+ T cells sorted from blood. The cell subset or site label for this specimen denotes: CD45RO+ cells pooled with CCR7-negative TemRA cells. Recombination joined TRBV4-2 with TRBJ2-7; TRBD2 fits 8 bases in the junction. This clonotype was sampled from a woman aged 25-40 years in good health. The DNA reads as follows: TGTGCCAGCAGCCAAGTGGCGGGAGGCTACGAGCAGTACTTC. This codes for CASSQVAGGYEQYF.